The present entry profiles one TCR beta chain with its context. These data come from a study of blood T cell repertoires in COVID-19. The wider study: Sites in the United States, Italy and Spain provided acute and convalescent COVID-19 samples. PBMCs, B-cell-depleted T cells, or T cells were the source of the cDNA or gDNA that made up the material.

Per the original methods: Estimation of nucleated cell counts was performed using reference gene primer amplification. The method was immunoSEQ multiplex PCR; TCRdb's version includes in-frame clones alone and lacks a portion of them. D and trimming come from the DNA, and the V and J calls and clone size come from that table. This table holds more than 150,000 clones, 84% found once. CDR1 is SEHNR and CDR2 is FQNEAQ in the germline V gene (reference sequence). This CDR3 is built from 16 residues. V trimming: 1 base; J trimming: 3 bases; junction bases outside the gene matches: 7. V gene TRBV7-9 combines with J gene TRBJ1-1; 8 positions agree with TRBD1. This TCR was sampled from a human donor in a cohort sampled during active COVID-19. Sequenced: peripheral blood. CDR3 amino acids: CASSLDRQGSDTEAFF. The CDR3, as DNA: TGTGCCAGCAGCTTAGACCGACAGGGGTCGGACACTGAAGCTTTCTTT.